Following are 16 T cell receptor beta chains from one sample sequenced in a study of OX40 agonist ivuxolimab in advanced cancers. The protocol was immunoSEQ multiplex PCR, while the TCRdb copy is restricted to in-frame clones and leaves out a portion. This table has 40,000 to 65,000 clones, 80% to 85% appearing once. The material sequenced was CD4+ or CD8+ T cells sorted from blood, taken in a trial of the OX40 agonist ivuxolimab. The receptors were gathered from an adult with an advanced solid tumor such as melanoma, head and neck, liver or kidney cancer.

The V call is TRBV5-1, the J call TRBJ2-5; 12 nucleotides line up with TRBD1. The closer fit of TRBJ2-7 to the DNA end suggests the J call may be wrong. This CDR3 is 16 amino acids long. Germline-derived CDR1 and CDR2 are SGHRS and YFSETQ. CDR3 bases: TGCGCCAGTAGGGAAGGTCTGGGGACAGGGGGCGCCGAGCAGTACTTC. Translated: CASREGLGTGGAEQYF.

In this sample, this clone turned up once. V is TRBV7-2 and J is TRBJ2-1; 9 nucleotides agree with TRBD1. Germline V lookup: CDR1 SGHTA, CDR2 FQGNSA. There are 15 residues in the CDR3. V lost 5 bases and J lost 3; bases outside the gene matches: 5. CDR3: CASSAGQGFYNEQFF. CDR3 nucleotides: TGTGCCAGCAGCGCAGGACAGGGGTTCTACAATGAGCAGTTCTTC.

Here the CDR3 reads CASSQGGATNEKLFF. The CDR3 DNA is TGTGCCAGCAGCCAAGGAGGGGCAACTAATGAAAAACTGTTTTTT. V is TRBV14 and J is TRBJ1-4, with D perhaps TRBD1 (5 bases). V lost 1 base and J 0 bases, leaving 6 bases between the germline ends. Germline V gives CDR1 SGHDN, CDR2 FVKESK. CDR3 length equals 15 residues.

The chain carries TRBV6-5 and TRBJ2-7, with 7 bases lining up with TRBD1. The CDR3 totals 15 residues. The germline V gene encodes CDR1 MNHEY and CDR2 SVGAGI. Trimming cost V 0 bases and J 2 bases; bases outside gene matches: 4. CDR3 sequence reads: CASSYSQGIAYEQYF. CDR3 in DNA: TGTGCCAGCAGTTACTCACAGGGGATCGCCTACGAGCAGTACTTC.

This chain uses TRBV14 with TRBJ2-7; possibly TRBD1 for D (6 bases). The V and J ends lost 3 bases and 9 bases respectively, with 15 bases between them. The CDR3 has 13 residues. Germline-derived CDR1 and CDR2 are SGHDN and FVKESK. This chain's CDR3 is CASSQRGTGRQYF. The CDR3 nucleotides read TGTGCCAGCAGCCAGAGGGGTACAGGGAGGCAGTACTTC.

The V call is TRBV12-5, the J call TRBJ2-1, with D uncertain. The CDR3 runs 18 residues. Germline assignment: CDR1 LGHNT and CDR2 FRNRAP. V gave up 4 bases and J gave up 6 bases, with 25 bases separating them. The CDR3 bases are TGTGCTAGTGGTTCCCTTTCCCCCACAAGTGGTGGAACCAATGAGCAGTTCTTC. Encoded protein: CASGSLSPTSGGTNEQFF. Full variable domain (missing parts from reference TRBV12-5 and TRBJ2-1): DARVTQTPRHKVTEMGQEVTMRCQPILGHNTVFWYRQTMMQGLELLAYFRNRAPLDDSGMPKDRFSAEMPDATLATLKIQPSEPRDSAVYFCASGSLSPTSGGTNEQFFGPGTRLTVL.

V is TRBV7-9 and J is TRBJ2-5; TRBD2 agrees at 12 bases. Germline V gene lookup returns CDR1 SEHNR and CDR2 FQNEAQ (reference sequence). The CDR3 length is 16 residues. After removal of 5 bases from V and 4 bases from J, the junction contained 8 bases not matched to a gene. The CDR3 loop is CASSPQGLAGLETQYF. The CDR3 nucleotides read TGTGCCAGCAGCCCCCAAGGACTAGCGGGATTAGAGACCCAGTACTTC.

The chain couples TRBV6-5 to TRBJ1-2; 8 bases align to TRBD1. The CDR3 runs to 13 residues. CDR1 is MNHEY, CDR2 SVGAGI, per germline. The ends lost 6 bases at V and 3 bases at J; junction bases unmatched: 3. The CDR3 DNA is TGTGCCAGCAGCAGACAGGGGTACTATGGCTACACCTTC. This translates into CASSRQGYYGYTF.

The chain carries TRBV28 and TRBJ1-4; TRBD1 aligns across 7 bases. The CDR3 covers 14 residues. Germline CDR1 MDHEN, CDR2 SYDVKM. The junction had 4 bases not matched to a gene; V was cut back by 3 bases and J by 6 bases. CDR3 nucleotides: TGTGCCAGCAGTTTTCCAGGGGGGGATGAAAAACTGTTTTTT. Translated: CASSFPGGDEKLFF.

This clone has just one count. The chain has TRBV9 and TRBJ2-5, with 7 bases identical to TRBD2. With 0 bases clipped from V and 2 bases from J, the junction kept 10 bases outside the gene matches. This CDR3 contains 17 residues. Germline V gene lookup returns CDR1 SGDLS and CDR2 YYNGEE. The CDR3 DNA is TGTGCCAGCAGCGTAGCTACGGGGTCGGGGGGACAAGAGACCCAGTACTTC. It is translated as CASSVATGSGGQETQYF.

V and J are TRBV7-9 and TRBJ2-2; D is perhaps TRBD1 (5 bases). Per germline, CDR1 SEHNR and CDR2 FQNEAQ (reference sequence). With 3 bases removed from V and 3 bases from J, the gap between germline ends came to 11 bases. The CDR3 spans 15 residues. This CDR3 is CASSFRVHDTGELFF. The CDR3 DNA reads as TGTGCCAGCAGCTTCAGGGTGCATGACACCGGGGAGCTGTTTTTT.

In its sample, this clone ranks as medium-sized (0.01 to 0.1%). The CDR3 DNA reads as TGTGCCAGTAGTATTATAGGGGGGGACTATGGCTACACCTTC. It codes for CASSIIGGDYGYTF. The gene calls are TRBV19 and TRBJ1-2; D is possibly TRBD1 (6 bases). Trimming left V 3 bases short and J 3 bases short, with 11 bases between. This CDR3 comprises 14 residues. Germline values: CDR1 LNHDA, CDR2 SQIVND (reference sequence).

The chain combines TRBV28 with TRBJ2-1, with D uncertain. The length of the CDR3 is 11 residues. V gave up 4 bases and J gave up 15 bases, with 13 bases separating them. Germline V gene sequence: CDR1 MDHEN, CDR2 SYDVKM. The CDR3 loop is CASSSQRSWFF. In nucleotides, the CDR3 is TGTGCCAGCAGTTCCCAAAGGAGCTGGTTCTTC.

The V call is TRBV7-8, the J call TRBJ2-1, with unresolved D. Trimming cost V 1 base and J 7 bases, with 8 bases left between them. This CDR3 is 13 amino acids long. Germline assignment: CDR1 SGHVS and CDR2 FQNEAQ. For the CDR3, the DNA is TGTGCCAGCAGCTTAGGGGCTAATAATGAGCAGTTCTTC. Residues: CASSLGANNEQFF.

V usage is TRBV10-1 and J usage is TRBJ2-7, with D tentatively TRBD2 (7 bases). The CDR3 has 17 amino acids. CDR1 and CDR2 (germline): WNHNN, SYGVQD (reference sequence). Trimming took off 4 bases at V and 1 base at J, with 20 bases between the two ends. The CDR3 reads CASSATGGRRSSYEQYF. The CDR3 coding sequence is TGCGCCAGCAGTGCAACGGGGGGCCGAAGGTCTTCCTACGAGCAGTACTTC.

The rearrangement uses TRBV4-2 and TRBJ2-1; D remains unclear. The CDR3 sequence is 13 residues long. Germline V gene data show CDR1 as LGHNA and CDR2 as YNFKEQ. V lost 0 bases to trimming and J lost 9 bases, with 9 bases between them. CDR3 DNA: TGTGCCAGCAGCCAAGATCCCAGGAGTGAGCAGTTCTTC. This gives the protein CASSQDPRSEQFF.